The 20 T cell receptor beta chains listed next were all sequenced from one sample in a study of T cell responses to AZD1222 COVID-19 vaccine. Measured with immunoSEQ multiplex PCR; TCRdb has only the in-frame clones, and not every one. Of around 140,000 clones in the sample, approximately 95% were seen once. This material consisted of peripheral blood, taken on day 0 of MenACWY control vaccination. These receptors originate from an adult in good health.

The chain recombines TRBV6-5 with TRBJ2-7; 11 bases agree with TRBD2. Unmatched junction bases numbered 5, after V lost 6 bases and J lost 1 base. The CDR3 extends over 15 amino acids. Germline CDR1 reads MNHEY; CDR2 reads SVGAGI. The CDR3 bases are TGTGCCAGCAGACCTCTAGCGGGGGGATCCTACGAGCAGTACTTC. Its translation: CASRPLAGGSYEQYF.

The chain recombines TRBV7-3 with TRBJ1-1; 7 bases line up with TRBD1. The CDR3 sequence is 14 residues long. CDR1 and CDR2 from the germline V gene are SGHTA and FQGTGA. Trimming at V came to 4 bases and at J to 4 bases, leaving 6 bases not matched to a gene. The CDR3 region is CASSSQGGSTEAFF. CDR3 sequence (DNA): TGTGCCAGCAGCTCTCAGGGGGGTAGCACTGAAGCTTTCTTT.

The rearrangement links TRBV3-1 (or the pseudogene TRBV3-2) to TRBJ2-1; 13 nucleotides align to TRBD2. Germline assignment: CDR1 LGHDT and CDR2 YNNKEL (reference sequence). CDR3 size: 18 residues. V shed 4 bases and J 5 bases; nucleotides not matched to a gene: 11. The DNA of the CDR3 is TGTGCCAGCAGCCTTTTCCTCACTAGCGGGAGGGCCAACAATGAGCAGTTCTTC. Translating gives CASSLFLTSGRANNEQFF.

The chain has TRBV27 and TRBJ2-7; either TRBD1 or TRBD2 may supply D (5 bases each). V was trimmed by 5 bases and J by 3 bases, leaving 14 bases between them. Germline CDR1 and CDR2: MNHEY and SMNVEV (reference sequence). This CDR3 comprises 14 residues. DNA for the CDR3: TGTGCCAGCAGTCCCCCGGGGCGGATCTACGAGCAGTACTTC. Translation: CASSPPGRIYEQYF.

A word on this clone: The junction shows a germline mismatch at one end, possibly a read error. This sequence joins TRBV2 and TRBJ2-3; D gene ambiguous. The CDR3 is 13 amino acids. Looked up from germline, CDR1 is SNHLY and CDR2 is FYNNEI. The CDR3 DNA is TGTGCCAGCATTGAATGGGCCACAGATACGCAGTATTTT. Translating gives CASIEWATDTQYF.

The rearrangement uses TRBV4-1 and TRBJ2-3, with 7 positions matching TRBD2. V was pared by 0 bases and J by 2 bases, with 8 bases of the junction left unmatched. This CDR3 contains 17 residues. Germline CDR1 and CDR2: MGHRA and YSYEKL. CDR3 amino acids: CASSQDRVGTITDTQYF. DNA of the CDR3: TGCGCCAGCAGCCAAGATAGGGTGGGGACTATCACAGATACGCAGTATTTT.

The chain is built from TRBV5-5 and TRBJ2-6, with D unresolved. The CDR3 contains 19 residues. Germline loops: CDR1 SGHKS, CDR2 YYEKEE (reference sequence). Trimming pared 0 bases from V and 1 base from J, leaving 17 bases between. The CDR3 DNA reads TGTGCCAGCAGCTTGGCTGCCCATCCTATCGTGTCTGGGGCCAACGTCCTGACTTTC. As protein: CASSLAAHPIVSGANVLTF.

The V gene is TRBV19, the J gene TRBJ1-3; D gene unclear. The germline CDR1 and CDR2 sequences are LNHDA and SQIVND (reference sequence). This CDR3 contains 15 residues. Trimming removed 4 bases at V and 2 bases at J, with 12 bases between. CDR3 in DNA: TGTGCCAGTAGTACTCTGACACTCGCTGGAAACACCATATATTTT. It encodes CASSTLTLAGNTIYF.

The chain is built from TRBV5-1 and TRBJ2-7, with TRBD1 matching 7 bases. The CDR3 is 14 amino acids. Germline CDR1 SGHRS, CDR2 YFSETQ. V lost 2 bases to trimming and J lost 0 bases; unmatched junction nucleotides: 2. The DNA of the CDR3 is TGCGCCAGCAGCTTTACAGGGGACTCCTACGAGCAGTACTTC. Its protein product is CASSFTGDSYEQYF.

The chain recombines TRBV30 with TRBJ1-5, with TRBD1 matching 9 bases. The ends lost 3 bases at V and 2 bases at J; junction bases unmatched: 5. CDR3 length: 15 amino acids. The germline V gene encodes CDR1 GTSNPN and CDR2 SVGIG (reference sequence). Here the CDR3 DNA reads TGTGCCTGGAGGAGACAGGGGGTCGGCAATCAGCCCCAGCATTTT. This codes for CAWRRQGVGNQPQHF.

This chain links TRBV19 with TRBJ2-5; no firm D call. This CDR3 contains 15 residues. V shed 2 bases and J shed 3 bases, with 13 bases lying between them. Per the germline V gene, CDR1 is LNHDA and CDR2 is SQIVND (reference sequence). The CDR3 region is CASSIFFRQKETQYF. CDR3 nucleotide sequence: TGTGCCAGTAGTATATTCTTTCGGCAGAAAGAGACCCAGTACTTC.

The gene calls are TRBV5-6 and TRBJ2-1; TRBD1 might be the D (6 bases). Germline V lookup: CDR1 SGHDT, CDR2 YYEEEE. V was pared by 4 bases and J by 5 bases, with 10 bases between. The CDR3 totals 13 residues. The CDR3 bases are TGTGCCAGCAGCCCGGACAGAAACAATGAGCAGTTCTTC. This gives the protein CASSPDRNNEQFF.

The chain's CDR3 is CASSPGLAGAVPDTQYF. Here the CDR3 DNA reads TGTGCCAGCAGTCCGGGGCTAGCGGGAGCGGTGCCAGATACGCAGTATTTT. V and J are TRBV7-3 and TRBJ2-3, with 10 bases fitting TRBD2. The CDR3 is 17 amino acids. The V segment lost 6 bases and the J segment 4 bases; nucleotides outside the gene matches: 13. CDR1 and CDR2 (germline): SGHTA, FQGTGA.

This rearrangement joins TRBV6-2 or TRBV6-3 to TRBJ1-1, with 7 bases fitting TRBD1. The CDR3 spans 13 residues. Germline V gene sequence: CDR1 MNHEY, CDR2 SVGEGT. Trimming cost V 5 bases and J 7 bases; bases outside gene matches: 7. CDR3 sequence: CASSGRTGNEAFF. Here the CDR3 DNA reads TGTGCCAGCAGTGGGCGGACAGGCAATGAAGCTTTCTTT.

V usage is TRBV12-1 and J usage is TRBJ2-5; the table's D call TRBD1 went unverified against the DNA. TRBV12-1 is termed a pseudogene. This CDR3 comprises 14 residues. CDR3 nucleotide sequence: TGTGCCAGCAGCTTTGAGGGGCAGGGAGAGACCCAGTACTTC. This translates into CASSFEGQGETQYF.

The gene calls are TRBV18 and TRBJ1-2; no firm D call. Germline V gene data show CDR1 as KGHSH and CDR2 as LQKENI. The length of the CDR3 is 14 residues. Trimming cost V 3 bases and J 4 bases, with 12 bases left between them. In nucleotides, the CDR3 is TGTGCCAGCTCACCCGACGGACGGGTCTATGGCTACACCTTC. This codes for CASSPDGRVYGYTF.

The rearrangement links TRBV9 to TRBJ1-1, with a tentative D call TRBD1 (6 bases). With 0 bases removed from V and 5 bases from J, the gap between germline ends came to 14 bases. The CDR3 is 15 amino acids. The germline V gene has CDR1 SGDLS and CDR2 YYNGEE. CDR3 amino acids: CASSVDPGRGTEAFF. CDR3 nucleotides: TGTGCCAGCAGCGTAGACCCGGGGAGGGGGACTGAAGCTTTCTTT.

The chain uses TRBV5-1 and TRBJ1-1; 8 nucleotides match TRBD1. The germline V gene encodes CDR1 SGHRS and CDR2 YFSETQ. This CDR3 is 14 amino acids long. Trimming cost V 2 bases and J 9 bases; bases outside gene matches: 9. This chain's CDR3 is CASSLHPRQGQAFF. The CDR3 DNA follows: TGCGCCAGCAGCTTACACCCCCGACAGGGGCAAGCTTTCTTT. The entire variable domain, with the rest obtained from reference TRBV5-1 and TRBJ1-1, is as follows: KAGVTQTPRYLIKTRGQQVTLSCSPISGHRSVSWYQQTPGQGLQFLFEYFSETQRNKGNFPGRFSGRQFSNSRSEMNVSTLELGDSALYLCASSLHPRQGQAFFGQGTRLTVV.

V and J are TRBV27 and TRBJ2-3; 14 nucleotides agree with TRBD2. The CDR3 has 17 residues. The germline gives CDR1 MNHEY, CDR2 SMNVEV (reference sequence). After removal of 6 bases from V and 1 base from J, the junction contained 6 bases not matched to a gene. In DNA, the CDR3 is TGTGCCAGCAGGGGACTAGCGGGAGTGGGTGGCACAGATACGCAGTATTTT. Translated, it gives CASRGLAGVGGTDTQYF.

The rearrangement links TRBV2 to TRBJ1-6; D not resolved. From germline, CDR1 is SNHLY and CDR2 FYNNEI. V lost 2 bases and J 6 bases, leaving 8 bases between the germline ends. The CDR3 extends over 14 amino acids. CDR3 sequence: CASSESWVNSPLHF. DNA for the CDR3: TGTGCCAGCAGTGAATCCTGGGTTAATTCACCCCTCCACTTT.